This entry lists 9 T cell receptor beta chains sequenced from one sample in a study of vaccination effects on CD4 cells after COVID-19 (dated 2022 in TCRdb). The library was obtained by the immunoSEQ multiplex PCR assay. TCRdb re-hosts the immuneACCESS table, in-frame sequences only. Its copies lack some clones; in the studies checked, an unresolved V gene accounts for under half of them, and the cause for the rest is not known. Recorded for this sample are about 46,000 clones; about 70% of them occurred a single time. The ten largest clones add up to more than 13% of the sample. In the ViraFEST assay, PBMC were stimulated with viral peptide pools, and antigen-specific CD4+ T cell clonotypes were then identified by expansion using TCR sequencing. After more than nine days of culture, CD4+ T cells were isolated with the EasySep CD4+ T cell isolation kit. Each participant got two doses of an mRNA SARS-CoV-2 vaccine, either BNT162b2 or mRNA-1273.

Antigen specificity for these receptors is unknown. The sequencing used CD4+ T cells from PBMCs cultured with HCoV-OC43 spike peptides, collected after COVID-19 vaccination. Interpreted using the paper, the cell subset or site label stands for: HCoV-OC43 spike overlapping peptide pool stimulation. These receptors all stem from a human donor who received a COVID-19 vaccine.

The chain recombines TRBV18 with TRBJ1-2; D unresolved. Trimming stripped 3 bases from V and 3 bases from J, with 8 bases between. Germline V gene lookup returns CDR1 KGHSH and CDR2 LQKENI. The CDR3 runs 13 residues. The CDR3 DNA follows: TGTGCCAGCTCACCCGACTTATACTATGGCTACACCTTC. It yields the protein CASSPDLYYGYTF.

The J gene is TRBJ1-2, the V gene TRBV10-3; the D is unclear. Trimming shortened V by 0 bases and J by 7 bases, and 6 bases separated the two germline ends. The CDR3 consists of 12 residues. Looked up from germline, CDR1 is ENHRY and CDR2 is SYGVKD. As DNA, the CDR3 is TGTGCCATCAGTGAGTCCTCGTCTGGCTACACCTTC. Its protein is CAISESSSGYTF.

The genes are TRBV6-5 and TRBJ1-5, with D unclear. The CDR3 runs 13 residues. Germline V lookup: CDR1 MNHEY, CDR2 SVGAGI. V dropped 8 bases and J dropped 2 bases, with 10 bases sitting between them. The CDR3 DNA follows: TGTGCCAGCGGTCACGGGGGCAATCAGCCCCAGCATTTT. Protein: CASGHGGNQPQHF.

This clone appeared a few times. J is TRBJ2-5 and V is TRBV9; the D gene is possibly TRBD2 (6 bases). The CDR3 extends over 15 amino acids. Germline V CDR1 and CDR2: SGDLS, YYNGEE. With 0 bases removed from V and 5 bases from J, the gap between germline ends came to 14 bases. CDR3 DNA: TGTGCCAGCAGCGTAGGGGCGGGATCTGGGGAGACCCAGTACTTC. It yields the protein CASSVGAGSGETQYF. Based on the CDR3 plus reference TRBV9 and TRBJ2-5, the full variable domain is DSGVTQTPKHLITATGQRVTLRCSPRSGDLSVYWYQQSLDQGLQFLIQYYNGEERAKGNILERFSAQQFPDLHSELNLSSLELGDSALYFCASSVGAGSGETQYFGPGTRLLVL.

V usage is TRBV5-1 and J usage is TRBJ1-1, with D uncertain. Trimming stripped 0 bases from V and 1 base from J, with 7 bases between. The CDR3 totals 14 residues. Germline CDR1 reads SGHRS; CDR2 reads YFSETQ. In DNA form, the CDR3 reads TGCGCCAGCAGCTTGGAATCTGGGAACACTGAAGCTTTCTTT. It encodes CASSLESGNTEAFF.

The V gene is TRBV6-5, the J gene TRBJ2-3, with D uncertain. In germline, CDR1 is MNHEY, CDR2 SVGAGI. Trimming pared 5 bases from V and 1 base from J, leaving 13 bases between. The CDR3 length is 15 residues. This CDR3 reads CASSNNYYRTDTQYF. The DNA of the CDR3 is TGTGCCAGCAGTAACAACTATTACCGCACAGATACGCAGTATTTT.

A few counts support this clone. This sequence joins TRBV30 and TRBJ1-2; D might be TRBD1 (5 bases). This CDR3 has 13 residues. Per germline, CDR1 GTSNPN and CDR2 SVGIG (reference sequence). Between the trimmed V and J ends, which lost 2 bases and 8 bases, there was a span of 15 bases. The CDR3 is CAWSTGRLRGYTF. In DNA, the CDR3 is TGTGCCTGGAGTACGGGACGGCTAAGGGGCTACACCTTC.

This chain connects TRBV9 to TRBJ1-4, with D maybe TRBD1 (6 bases). Trimming took off 0 bases at V and 7 bases at J, with 13 bases between the two ends. This CDR3 has 15 amino acids. The germline gives CDR1 SGDLS, CDR2 YYNGEE. The CDR3: CASSVGGGGPEKLFF. Written as DNA, the CDR3 is TGTGCCAGCAGCGTAGGGGGAGGGGGTCCTGAAAAACTGTTTTTT.

V gene TRBV25-1 combines with J gene TRBJ1-5; a possible D gene is TRBD1 (6 bases). The V gene lost 3 bases and the J gene lost 6 bases, with 9 bases spanning the gap. Germline lookup yields CDR1 MGHDK and CDR2 SYGVNS. The CDR3 is 13 amino acids. Written as DNA, the CDR3 is TGTGCCAGCAGTGAGCCAGGGGCTCAGCCCCAGCATTTT. Protein: CASSEPGAQPQHF.